The rows below give T cell receptor beta chains drawn from one sample of a study of T cell responses to AZD1222 COVID-19 vaccine. Produced via immunoSEQ multiplex PCR; TCRdb's table is partial and in-frame only. In the table there are tens of thousands of clones, about 85% of which are singletons. Sample: peripheral blood, taken 28 days after the second AZD1222 dose. These receptors came from an adult who received the AZD1222 COVID-19 vaccine. Both conserved end residues are part of each CDR3. D genes are given only for firm matches. The size of a clone is reported for some rows only, either as once, few or many, or as a class for expanded clones.

CDR3nt: TGTGCCAGCAGTTTGAACAGGGCCAACTATGGCTACACCTTC
CDR3aa: CASSLNRANYGYTF
v_gene: TRBV27
j_gene: TRBJ1-2
abundance: NA
d_gene: NA

CDR3nt: TGTGCCAGCACCCAAGGGTGGGGGCAGGGCAATCAGCCCCAGCATTTT
CDR3aa: CASTQGWGQGNQPQHF
v_gene: TRBV5-6
j_gene: TRBJ1-5
abundance: NA
d_gene: NA

CDR3nt: TGTGCCAGCAGCTTGGCCCGGGGGAGAAATTCACCCCTCCACTTT
CDR3aa: CASSLARGRNSPLHF
v_gene: TRBV5-4
j_gene: TRBJ1-6
abundance: NA
d_gene: NA

CDR3nt: TGTGCCAGTAGTATAGAGACCTTAGATACGCAGTATTTT
CDR3aa: CASSIETLDTQYF
v_gene: TRBV19
j_gene: TRBJ2-3
abundance: NA
d_gene: NA

CDR3nt: TGTGCCACCAGGTCTGACGGCGACTATGGCTACACCTTC
CDR3aa: CATRSDGDYGYTF
v_gene: TRBV15
j_gene: TRBJ1-2
abundance: NA
d_gene: NA

CDR3nt: TGTGCCAGCGGAAGACTAGCGGGAACCTACGAGCAGTACTTC
CDR3aa: CASGRLAGTYEQYF
v_gene: TRBV18
j_gene: TRBJ2-7
abundance: NA
d_gene: TRBD2

CDR3nt: TGTGCCAGCTCACAGGGACAGGCGAATCAGCCCCAGCATTTT
CDR3aa: CASSQGQANQPQHF
v_gene: TRBV18
j_gene: TRBJ1-5
abundance: NA
d_gene: TRBD1

CDR3nt: TGCGCCAGCAGCCCGGGAGGCAGGGGGCGTATGAACACTGAAGCTTTCTTT
CDR3aa: CASSPGGRGRMNTEAFF
v_gene: TRBV5-1
j_gene: TRBJ1-1
abundance: NA
d_gene: TRBD1

CDR3nt: TGTGCCAGCAGCCTAAATATGGATAACTATGGCTACACCTTC
CDR3aa: CASSLNMDNYGYTF
v_gene: TRBV6-2/TRBV6-3
j_gene: TRBJ1-2
abundance: NA
d_gene: NA

CDR3nt: TGTGCCAGCAGTACAGGGGGCGCTAGAGATACGCAGTATTTT
CDR3aa: CASSTGGARDTQYF
v_gene: TRBV7-2
j_gene: TRBJ2-3
abundance: NA
d_gene: TRBD1

CDR3nt: TGTGCCAGCAGCGTGATGGCTAGCGGGGGATTCGAGCAGTACTTC
CDR3aa: CASSVMASGGFEQYF
v_gene: TRBV6-5
j_gene: TRBJ2-7
abundance: few
d_gene: TRBD2

CDR3nt: TGTGCCAGCAGTGAATGGGGGACGAGTTCTAACTATGGCTACACCTTC
CDR3aa: CASSEWGTSSNYGYTF
v_gene: TRBV25-1
j_gene: TRBJ1-2
abundance: NA
d_gene: NA

CDR3nt: TGTGCCAGCAGTTCCCCGGGCCTACGAGAGCAGTACTTC
CDR3aa: CASSSPGLREQYF
v_gene: TRBV27
j_gene: TRBJ2-7
abundance: NA
d_gene: NA

CDR3nt: TGCGCCAGCAGCTTGACGGGACCCCCGGTCAATGAGCAGTTCTTC
CDR3aa: CASSLTGPPVNEQFF
v_gene: TRBV5-1
j_gene: TRBJ2-1
abundance: NA
d_gene: NA

CDR3nt: TGTGCCAGCAGCTTAGAGGCCGGAGACTCCTATAATTCACCCCTCCACTTT
CDR3aa: CASSLEAGDSYNSPLHF
v_gene: TRBV11-2
j_gene: TRBJ1-6
abundance: NA
d_gene: NA

CDR3nt: TGTGCCAGCAGCCTCCAAGGGTCTGGGGTCTACGATACGCAGTATTTT
CDR3aa: CASSLQGSGVYDTQYF
v_gene: TRBV7-2
j_gene: TRBJ2-3
abundance: NA
d_gene: NA

CDR3nt: TGTGCCAGCTCAGTGCTAGAGGGGGGCACAGATACGCAGTATTTT
CDR3aa: CASSVLEGGTDTQYF
v_gene: TRBV18
j_gene: TRBJ2-3
abundance: NA
d_gene: NA

CDR3nt: TGTGCCAGCAGTCTAACCCCGGGACAGGGGAAGCGACTGTTTTTT
CDR3aa: CASSLTPGQGKRLFF
v_gene: TRBV6-2/TRBV6-3
j_gene: TRBJ1-4
abundance: NA
d_gene: TRBD1

CDR3nt: TGTGCCAGCAGTGACAGGGTTGGCTACACCTTC
CDR3aa: CASSDRVGYTF
v_gene: TRBV6-1
j_gene: TRBJ1-2
abundance: NA
d_gene: NA

CDR3nt: TGCACCAGCAGCCCTCACACCCCACATAATCAGCCCCAGCATTTT
CDR3aa: CTSSPHTPHNQPQHF
v_gene: TRBV1
j_gene: TRBJ1-5
abundance: NA
d_gene: NA

CDR3nt: TGTGCCAGCATGGACAACAGGGGCCGACTCTCTGGAAACACCATATATTTT
CDR3aa: CASMDNRGRLSGNTIYF
v_gene: TRBV5-8
j_gene: TRBJ1-3
abundance: once
d_gene: TRBD1

CDR3nt: TGTGCCAGCAGCCCATTCGGACTAGCGGGAGGAGATACGCAGTATTTT
CDR3aa: CASSPFGLAGGDTQYF
v_gene: TRBV11-1
j_gene: TRBJ2-3
abundance: NA
d_gene: TRBD2

CDR3nt: TGTGCCACAACCGGGACTAGAGTCTACGAGCAGTACTTC
CDR3aa: CATTGTRVYEQYF
v_gene: TRBV6-5
j_gene: TRBJ2-7
abundance: NA
d_gene: TRBD2

CDR3nt: TGTGCCAGTAGTATTGAGGGAACCTATGGCTACACCTTC
CDR3aa: CASSIEGTYGYTF
v_gene: TRBV19
j_gene: TRBJ1-2
abundance: NA
d_gene: NA

CDR3nt: TGTGCCTGCCAGACTAGCGGGAGGCCCAATGAGCAGTTCTTC
CDR3aa: CACQTSGRPNEQFF
v_gene: TRBV30
j_gene: TRBJ2-1
abundance: NA
d_gene: TRBD2

CDR3nt: TGTGCCTTAAGGCAGGGCCCCCACACCGGGGAGCTGTTTTTT
CDR3aa: CALRQGPHTGELFF
v_gene: TRBV5-4
j_gene: TRBJ2-2
abundance: NA
d_gene: NA

CDR3nt: TGTGCCAGCAGCCAGTCCGCCACCACGGACGGGGATGGCTACACCTTC
CDR3aa: CASSQSATTDGDGYTF
v_gene: TRBV4-2
j_gene: TRBJ1-2
abundance: NA
d_gene: NA

CDR3nt: TGTGCCAGCAGCTTAACGACAGGGGCGAGTTACGGCTACACCTTC
CDR3aa: CASSLTTGASYGYTF
v_gene: TRBV7-2
j_gene: TRBJ1-2
abundance: NA
d_gene: TRBD1

CDR3nt: TGTGCCAGCAGTTACTTAGCGGGAAGGGGTGTTGAGCAGTTCTTC
CDR3aa: CASSYLAGRGVEQFF
v_gene: TRBV6-5
j_gene: TRBJ2-1
abundance: NA
d_gene: TRBD2

CDR3nt: TGCAGTGCTAGCCAGGGTACTGAAGCTTTCTTT
CDR3aa: CSASQGTEAFF
v_gene: TRBV20-1
j_gene: TRBJ1-1
abundance: NA
d_gene: NA

CDR3nt: TGTGCCAGCACCCCTTCCGGGCAGCGGGGGGCCTACGAGCAGTACTTC
CDR3aa: CASTPSGQRGAYEQYF
v_gene: TRBV25-1
j_gene: TRBJ2-7
abundance: NA
d_gene: TRBD2

CDR3nt: TGTGCCTGGAGTGTAGGCGTGGTAGCCGCCACAGATACGCAGTATTTT
CDR3aa: CAWSVGVVAATDTQYF
v_gene: TRBV30
j_gene: TRBJ2-3
abundance: NA
d_gene: NA

CDR3nt: TGTGCCAGCAGTTTAGTGGGGGGGTCCAACTATGGCTACACCTTC
CDR3aa: CASSLVGGSNYGYTF
v_gene: TRBV28
j_gene: TRBJ1-2
abundance: NA
d_gene: NA

CDR3nt: TGTGCCAGCTTCCCGGGATATAGAGAGACCCAGTACTTC
CDR3aa: CASFPGYRETQYF
v_gene: TRBV6-7
j_gene: TRBJ2-5
abundance: NA
d_gene: NA

CDR3nt: TGCGCCAGCGGGTCAGGTGTTTCCAACGAGCAGTACTTC
CDR3aa: CASGSGVSNEQYF
v_gene: TRBV4-3
j_gene: TRBJ2-7
abundance: NA
d_gene: NA

CDR3nt: TGTGCCAGCAGTTTTGACAGTCACGCACAAGAGACCCAGTACTTC
CDR3aa: CASSFDSHAQETQYF
v_gene: TRBV5-6
j_gene: TRBJ2-5
abundance: few
d_gene: NA

CDR3nt: TGTGCCAGCCACATGACCGGACTTAAAGGGGATACGCAGTATTTT
CDR3aa: CASHMTGLKGDTQYF
v_gene: TRBV2
j_gene: TRBJ2-3
abundance: NA
d_gene: NA

CDR3nt: TGTGCCAGCAGATCGGGGAACACTGAAGCTTTCTTT
CDR3aa: CASRSGNTEAFF
v_gene: TRBV2
j_gene: TRBJ1-1
abundance: few
d_gene: NA

CDR3nt: TGTGCCAGTAGTATTTGGGGCCCCGGGGTGATGAACACTGAAGCTTTCTTT
CDR3aa: CASSIWGPGVMNTEAFF
v_gene: TRBV19
j_gene: TRBJ1-1
abundance: NA
d_gene: NA

CDR3nt: TGTGCCAGCAGCTTCGGAGGGTTGGATGAGCAGTTCTTC
CDR3aa: CASSFGGLDEQFF
v_gene: TRBV7-3
j_gene: TRBJ2-1
abundance: NA
d_gene: NA

CDR3nt: TGTGCCAGCAGCTTATCTAGCGGGAGGGCCTACGAGCAGTACTTC
CDR3aa: CASSLSSGRAYEQYF
v_gene: TRBV7-9
j_gene: TRBJ2-7
abundance: NA
d_gene: TRBD2

CDR3nt: TGCGCCAGCAGCCCTTTAGCGGGAGGGCCAGGTTTACGAGAGACCCAGTACTTC
CDR3aa: CASSPLAGGPGLRETQYF
v_gene: TRBV5-1
j_gene: TRBJ2-5
abundance: NA
d_gene: TRBD2

CDR3nt: TGTGCCTGGAGTGGGATCTCAGTTAACTATGGCTACACCTTC
CDR3aa: CAWSGISVNYGYTF
v_gene: TRBV30
j_gene: TRBJ1-2
abundance: NA
d_gene: NA

CDR3nt: TGTGCCAGCAGCCTGACCGTGGACACCGGGGAGCTGTTTTTT
CDR3aa: CASSLTVDTGELFF
v_gene: TRBV5-4
j_gene: TRBJ2-2
abundance: NA
d_gene: NA

CDR3nt: TGCGCCAGCAGCCAAGAAACTAGCGGGAGATACGAGCAGTACTTC
CDR3aa: CASSQETSGRYEQYF
v_gene: TRBV4-3
j_gene: TRBJ2-7
abundance: NA
d_gene: TRBD2

CDR3nt: TGTGCCATCAAGGGGGACAGGGGCACAGCTAACTATGGCTACACCTTC
CDR3aa: CAIKGDRGTANYGYTF
v_gene: TRBV10-3
j_gene: TRBJ1-2
abundance: few
d_gene: TRBD1

CDR3nt: TGCGCCAGCAGCCCAAGTATAGGTGAAAAACTGTTTTTT
CDR3aa: CASSPSIGEKLFF
v_gene: TRBV4-3
j_gene: TRBJ1-4
abundance: NA
d_gene: NA

CDR3nt: TGTGCCACCAGCAGAGATCGGCTAGCGGGAGGGCTTAATGAGCAGTTCTTC
CDR3aa: CATSRDRLAGGLNEQFF
v_gene: TRBV15
j_gene: TRBJ2-1
abundance: NA
d_gene: TRBD2

CDR3nt: TGTGCCAGCAGTGACCGAAGGACAGCCTCTAGCAATCAGCCCCAGCATTTT
CDR3aa: CASSDRRTASSNQPQHF
v_gene: TRBV2
j_gene: TRBJ1-5
abundance: NA
d_gene: NA

CDR3nt: TGTGCCATCAGGTCAAATAGCAATCAGCCCCAGCATTTT
CDR3aa: CAIRSNSNQPQHF
v_gene: TRBV10-3
j_gene: TRBJ1-5
abundance: NA
d_gene: NA

CDR3nt: TGTGCCAGCAGCCGTCAACAGTCCAGGGATACGCAGTATTTT
CDR3aa: CASSRQQSRDTQYF
v_gene: TRBV3-1/TRBV3-2
j_gene: TRBJ2-3
abundance: NA
d_gene: NA

CDR3nt: TGTGCCAGCAGTGCACAGGGGACCGGAAACACCATATATTTT
CDR3aa: CASSAQGTGNTIYF
v_gene: TRBV2
j_gene: TRBJ1-3
abundance: NA
d_gene: TRBD1

CDR3nt: TGTGCCACCGTCCCGGGACAGGGGGCACGGGGAACTGAAGCTTTCTTT
CDR3aa: CATVPGQGARGTEAFF
v_gene: TRBV10-3
j_gene: TRBJ1-1
abundance: NA
d_gene: TRBD1

CDR3nt: TGTGCCAGCAGCCGTAACCTGGGACTAGCGGGAGGATCTGGTGAGCAGTTCTTC
CDR3aa: CASSRNLGLAGGSGEQFF
v_gene: TRBV7-2
j_gene: TRBJ2-1
abundance: NA
d_gene: TRBD2

CDR3nt: TGTGCCATCAGTGAGTCGTCAGGGGATCGCTACACCTTC
CDR3aa: CAISESSGDRYTF
v_gene: TRBV10-3
j_gene: TRBJ1-2
abundance: NA
d_gene: NA

CDR3nt: TGTGCCAGCAGCTTAAACGTGAACACTGAAGCTTTCTTT
CDR3aa: CASSLNVNTEAFF
v_gene: TRBV7-3
j_gene: TRBJ1-1
abundance: NA
d_gene: NA